Presented here are 27 T cell receptor beta chains from one specimen sequenced in a study of cytomegalovirus exposure and HLA in healthy donors. Here immunoSEQ multiplex PCR was the method, and the copy in TCRdb shows in-frame clones only, minus some. The data show tens of thousands of clones, about 95% seen once. The sample consisted of PBMCs. These receptors all come from a man younger than 35 in good health and CMV-seropositive.

The chain has TRBV7-9 and TRBJ2-1, with 11 bases aligning to TRBD2. The CDR3 sequence is 15 residues long. The germline V gene has CDR1 SEHNR and CDR2 FQNEAQ (reference sequence). Trimming removed 5 bases from V and 9 bases from J; junction bases left unmatched: 9. The CDR3 bases are TGTGCCAGCAGCCCCCCTAGCGGGAGGAGAGTTGAGCAGTTCTTC. Residues: CASSPPSGRRVEQFF.

This clone was observed once. This chain uses TRBV7-2 with TRBJ2-1; 7 nucleotides agree with TRBD1. There are 13 residues in the CDR3. With 0 bases clipped from V and 8 bases from J, the junction kept 1 base outside the gene matches. Germline-derived CDR1 and CDR2 are SGHTA and FQGNSA. The DNA for the CDR3 is TGTGCCAGCAGCTTAGCAGGGGGCGATGAGCAGTTCTTC. Protein product: CASSLAGGDEQFF.

The J gene is TRBJ1-2, the V gene TRBV6-5; D unclear. The CDR3 contains 15 residues. V was trimmed by 4 bases and J by 4 bases, leaving 16 bases between them. Germline lookup yields CDR1 MNHEY and CDR2 SVGAGI. The CDR3 here is CASSSAIEGVYGYTF. The DNA of the CDR3 is TGTGCCAGCAGTTCGGCAATTGAGGGTGTCTATGGCTACACCTTC.

DNA of the CDR3: TGTGCCAGCCACACTCTAGCGGCGACCAGCCCTGAGCAGTTCTTC. Its protein is CASHTLAATSPEQFF. This chain links TRBV2 with TRBJ2-1; 7 positions agree with TRBD2. Germline CDR1 and CDR2: SNHLY and FYNNEI. The trim removed 8 bases at V and 9 bases at J, leaving 16 bases unmatched. The CDR3 spans 15 residues. Variable domain in full (rest from reference TRBV2 and TRBJ2-1): EPEVTQTPSHQVTQMGQEVILRCVPISNHLYFYWYRQILGQKVEFLVSFYNNEISEKSEIFDDQFSVERPDGSNFTLKIRSTKLEDSAMYFCASHTLAATSPEQFFGPGTRLTVL.

This rearrangement joins TRBV30 to TRBJ2-7, with D perhaps matching TRBD1 (6 bases). Germline V gene lookup returns CDR1 GTSNPN and CDR2 SVGIG (reference sequence). The CDR3 length is 13 residues. Trimming shortened V by 5 bases and J by 4 bases, and 15 bases separated the two germline ends. In DNA form, the CDR3 reads TGTGCCTGGGCCCTGGGACAAATATACGAGCAGTACTTC. It codes for CAWALGQIYEQYF.

In DNA, the CDR3 is TGTGCCAGCAGCCCTTGGAGGGCGACAAATCAGCCCCAGCATTTT. This codes for CASSPWRATNQPQHF. The chain combines TRBV28 with TRBJ1-5; no definite D call. CDR1 and CDR2 from the germline V gene are MDHEN and SYDVKM. The CDR3 has 15 amino acids. The V end was cut by 6 bases, the J end by 4 bases, with 16 bases between.

The V and J genes are TRBV27 and TRBJ1-2; TRBD1 aligns across 7 bases. In germline, CDR1 is MNHEY, CDR2 SMNVEV (reference sequence). With 5 bases clipped from V and 8 bases from J, the junction kept 8 bases outside the gene matches. The CDR3 consists of 13 residues. The CDR3 nucleotides are TGTGCCAGCAGTGACCGGGACAGTTACGGCTACACCTTC. It is translated as CASSDRDSYGYTF.

Turning to this clone: An end of the junction does not agree with germline; a read error may underlie this. V gene TRBV7-7 combines with J gene TRBJ2-3; 7 nucleotides line up with TRBD2. CDR3 size: 14 residues. Germline CDR1 is SSHAT and CDR2 is FNYEAQ (reference sequence). The CDR3 is CASSSGTTGDTQYF. CDR3 nucleotide sequence: TGTGCTAGCAGCTCCGGGACTACCGGAGATACGCAGTATTTT.

This chain joins TRBV13 and TRBJ2-7; 12 positions match TRBD1. V was clipped by 5 bases and J by 5 bases; unmatched bases: 7. Germline V lookup: CDR1 PRHDT, CDR2 FYEKMQ (reference sequence). There are 15 residues in the CDR3. DNA of the CDR3: TGTGCCAGCAGCCCCTACCGGGACAGGGGGCACGAGCAGTACTTC. Translated: CASSPYRDRGHEQYF.

The chain recombines TRBV10-1 with TRBJ2-2; D ambiguous. Germline CDR1 WNHNN, CDR2 SYGVQD (reference sequence). This CDR3 is built from 15 residues. Trimming took 0 bases from V and 3 from J, leaving 8 bases between them. The DNA for the CDR3 is TGCGCCAGCAGTGAGTCGAAGGCGGACACCGGGGAGCTGTTTTTT. Its translation is CASSESKADTGELFF.

J is TRBJ2-7 and V is TRBV30, with a weak D call TRBD2 (6 bases). Trimming cost V 5 bases and J 2 bases, with 10 bases left between them. The CDR3 has 12 amino acids. The V gene's germline CDR1 is GTSNPN and CDR2 SVGIG (reference sequence). The CDR3 region has the DNA TGTGCCTGGGGCCGGGAGCCCTACGAGCAGTACTTC. Its protein product is CAWGREPYEQYF.

The chain joins TRBV15 to TRBJ2-1; D may be TRBD2 (5 bases). This CDR3 spans 12 amino acids. Germline lookup yields CDR1 LNHNV and CDR2 YYDKDF (reference sequence). Trimming shortened V by 4 bases and J by 7 bases, and 8 bases separated the two germline ends. The CDR3 is CATSTIANEQFF. CDR3 sequence (DNA): TGTGCCACCAGCACCATAGCGAATGAGCAGTTCTTC.

The table lists this clone with a count of one. V gene TRBV7-9 combines with J gene TRBJ1-5; D not certain. This CDR3 has 14 amino acids. From germline, CDR1 is SEHNR and CDR2 FQNEAQ (reference sequence). With 9 bases removed from V and 2 bases from J, the gap between germline ends came to 14 bases. Here the CDR3 DNA reads TGTGCCAGTAAAGACACGAGGGGCAATCAGCCCCAGCATTTT. Protein sequence: CASKDTRGNQPQHF. The full variable domain, in which reference TRBV7-9 and TRBJ1-5 provide the parts outside the CDR3, is DTGVSQNPRHKITKRGQNVTFRCDPISEHNRLYWYRQTLGQGPEFLTYFQNEAQLEKSRLLSDRFSAERPKGSFSTLEIQRTEQGDSAMYLCASKDTRGNQPQHFGDGTRLSIL.

This chain connects TRBV7-4 to TRBJ1-4; maybe TRBD1 (6 bases). Germline CDR1 reads SGHVT; CDR2 reads SQSDAQ. CDR3 length: 13 amino acids. V was shortened by 1 base and J by 8 bases, with 8 bases between the two germline ends. CDR3 protein: CASSLDRAEKLFF. The CDR3, as DNA: TGTGCCAGCAGCTTAGACAGGGCCGAAAAACTGTTTTTT. Looking up the rest from reference TRBV7-4 and TRBJ1-4 gives the full variable domain: GAGVSQSPRYKVAKRGRDVALRCDSISGHVTLYWYRQTLGQGSEVLTYSQSDAQRDKSGRPSGRFSAERPERSVSTLKIQRTEQGDSAVYLCASSLDRAEKLFFGSGTQLSVL.

The V gene is TRBV28, the J gene TRBJ2-1; 7 nucleotides agree with TRBD2. The germline CDR1 and CDR2 sequences are MDHEN and SYDVKM. V gave up 1 base and J gave up 9 bases; unmatched junction bases: 12. This CDR3 comprises 16 residues. The CDR3 DNA reads as TGTGCCAGCAGTTTATCAATCGGGGGGAGGTGGGCTGAGCAGTTCTTC. Protein: CASSLSIGGRWAEQFF.

The rearrangement joins TRBV6-5 to TRBJ2-7; D is unresolved. The germline gives CDR1 MNHEY, CDR2 SVGAGI. V was pared by 1 base and J by 3 bases, with 10 bases between. The CDR3 is 14 residues long. CDR3 in DNA: TGTGCCAGCAGTTACTGGCAGGTTGGCTACGAGCAGTACTTC. As protein: CASSYWQVGYEQYF.

V is TRBV11-2 and J is TRBJ1-1, with no clear D. Looked up from germline, CDR1 is SGHAT and CDR2 is FQNNGV. Trimming pared 5 bases from V and 1 base from J, leaving 11 bases between. The CDR3 is made up of 14 amino acids. The CDR3 loop reads CASSRRWSNTEAFF. CDR3 DNA sequence: TGTGCCAGCAGCCGGCGGTGGTCGAACACTGAAGCTTTCTTT.

The rearrangement joins TRBV15 to TRBJ2-1; 8 bases align to TRBD2. The CDR3 spans 15 residues. Germline V lookup: CDR1 LNHNV, CDR2 YYDKDF (reference sequence). The V segment lost 5 bases and the J segment 8 bases; nucleotides outside the gene matches: 11. This CDR3 is CATSPRGAGVDEQFF. The CDR3 nucleotides are TGTGCCACCAGCCCCCGCGGAGCGGGAGTAGATGAGCAGTTCTTC.

The chain is built from TRBV19 and TRBJ2-7; the D gene is possibly TRBD2 (6 bases). Germline-derived CDR1 and CDR2 are LNHDA and SQIVND (reference sequence). The CDR3 has 14 amino acids. Trimming stripped 10 bases from V and 6 bases from J, with 22 bases between. The CDR3 loop reads CATTIGRQGGEQYF. The DNA of the CDR3 is TGTGCCACCACCATTGGGAGGCAGGGCGGCGAGCAGTACTTC. Full variable domain (remainder filled in from reference TRBV19 and TRBJ2-7): DGGITQSPKYLFRKEGQNVTLSCEQNLNHDAMYWYRQDPGQGLRLIYYSQIVNDFQKGDIAEGYSVSREKKESFPLTVTSAQKNPTAFYLCATTIGRQGGEQYFGPGTRLTVT.

The V call is TRBV11-2, the J call TRBJ1-3, with 7 nucleotides matching TRBD1. Germline V lookup: CDR1 SGHAT, CDR2 FQNNGV. The ends lost 4 bases at V and 2 bases at J; junction bases unmatched: 2. The CDR3 has 14 amino acids. Written as DNA, the CDR3 is TGTGCCAGCAGCTCCGGGACAGCTGGAAACACCATATATTTT. This translates into CASSSGTAGNTIYF.

V and J are TRBV9 and TRBJ2-7, with 8 bases matching TRBD2. The CDR3 consists of 17 residues. The germline V gene has CDR1 SGDLS and CDR2 YYNGEE. V dropped 3 bases and J dropped 8; count of bases not matched to a gene: 19. In DNA form, the CDR3 reads TGTGCCAGCAGCGACCTTAGGAGTACTAGCGGAGTCTTTAAGCAGTACTTC. Encoded protein: CASSDLRSTSGVFKQYF.

Only one count was recorded for this clone. The rearrangement joins TRBV11-2 to TRBJ2-1; 11 bases align to TRBD2. Germline V gene sequence: CDR1 SGHAT, CDR2 FQNNGV. J gave up 3 bases and V 5 bases, and 3 bases lay outside the gene matches. The length of the CDR3 is 15 residues. This CDR3 is CASSQGLADYNEQFF. The CDR3, as DNA: TGTGCCAGCAGCCAGGGACTAGCGGACTACAATGAGCAGTTCTTC. The full variable domain, completed using reference TRBV11-2 and TRBJ2-1, is EAGVAQSPRYKIIEKRQSVAFWCNPISGHATLYWYQQILGQGPKLLIQFQNNGVVDDSQLPKDRFSAERLKGVDSTLKIQPAKLEDSAVYLCASSQGLADYNEQFFGPGTRLTVL.

The J gene is TRBJ1-4, the V gene TRBV2; perhaps TRBD1 as D (5 bases). The length of the CDR3 is 14 residues. Germline V CDR1 and CDR2: SNHLY, FYNNEI. The V and J ends lost 1 base and 8 bases respectively, with 11 bases between them. CDR3 sequence reads: CASSEDGGSEKLFF. DNA of the CDR3: TGTGCCAGCAGTGAAGACGGGGGATCAGAAAAACTGTTTTTT.

This chain joins TRBV6-5 and TRBJ1-2; a possible D gene is TRBD1 (5 bases). V lost 5 bases to trimming and J lost 5 bases, with 15 bases between them. Germline V gives CDR1 MNHEY, CDR2 SVGAGI. CDR3 length: 14 residues. The CDR3 is CASSTGAGGYGYTF. CDR3 bases: TGTGCCAGCAGTACCGGGGCCGGGGGGTATGGCTACACCTTC.

The chain employs TRBV28 and TRBJ1-4, with 7 bases that match TRBD1. From germline, CDR1 is MDHEN and CDR2 SYDVKM. The CDR3 covers 14 residues. With 6 bases clipped from V and 7 bases from J, the junction kept 8 bases outside the gene matches. CDR3 sequence: CASRAGGIGEKLFF. The CDR3 DNA sequence: TGTGCCAGCAGGGCAGGGGGTATCGGTGAAAAACTGTTTTTT.

The chain is built from TRBV5-4 and TRBJ2-2, with TRBD2 identical over 10 bases. Germline V gene sequence: CDR1 SGHNT, CDR2 YYREEE (reference sequence). This CDR3 region has 18 residues. V trimming: 3 bases; J trimming: 5 bases; junction bases outside the gene matches: 13. DNA for the CDR3: TGTGCCAGCAGCTCTTTAGCGGGAGGCCACGGGGGGACCGGGGAGCTGTTTTTT. This translates into CASSSLAGGHGGTGELFF.

The rearrangement joins TRBV7-9 to TRBJ1-1; 10 bases fit TRBD1. Germline assignment: CDR1 SEHNR and CDR2 FQNEAQ (reference sequence). The V gene end was trimmed by 5 bases and the J gene end by 4 bases; junction bases not matched to a gene: 10. CDR3 length: 16 residues. The CDR3, as DNA: TGTGCCAGCAGCCCACGGACAGGGGGGAGTGCCACTGAAGCTTTCTTT. Translating it yields CASSPRTGGSATEAFF.